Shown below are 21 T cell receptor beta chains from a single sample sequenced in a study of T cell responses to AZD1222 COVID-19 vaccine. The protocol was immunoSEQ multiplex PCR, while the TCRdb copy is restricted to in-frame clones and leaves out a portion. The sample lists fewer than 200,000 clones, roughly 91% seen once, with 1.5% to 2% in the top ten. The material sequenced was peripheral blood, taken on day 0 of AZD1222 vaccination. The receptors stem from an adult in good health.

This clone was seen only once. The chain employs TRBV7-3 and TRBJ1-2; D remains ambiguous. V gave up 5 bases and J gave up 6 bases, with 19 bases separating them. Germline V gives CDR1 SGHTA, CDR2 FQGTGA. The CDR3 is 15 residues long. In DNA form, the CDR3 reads TGTGCCAGCAGCCGAGACGGACTAACCTCACATGGCTACACCTTC. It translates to CASSRDGLTSHGYTF.

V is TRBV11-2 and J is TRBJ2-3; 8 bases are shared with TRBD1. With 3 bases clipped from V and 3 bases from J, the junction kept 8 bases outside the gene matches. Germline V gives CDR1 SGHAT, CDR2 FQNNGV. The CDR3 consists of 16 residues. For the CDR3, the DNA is TGTGCCAGCAGCTTTCAGGGGGCGCAAGGGACAGATACGCAGTATTTT. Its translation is CASSFQGAQGTDTQYF.

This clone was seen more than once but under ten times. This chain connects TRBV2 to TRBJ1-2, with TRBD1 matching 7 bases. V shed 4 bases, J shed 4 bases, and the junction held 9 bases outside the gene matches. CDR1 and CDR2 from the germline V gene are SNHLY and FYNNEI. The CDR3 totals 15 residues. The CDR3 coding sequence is TGTGCCAGCAGTGGAGACAGGGTGGTCAGCTATGGCTACACCTTC. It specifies CASSGDRVVSYGYTF.

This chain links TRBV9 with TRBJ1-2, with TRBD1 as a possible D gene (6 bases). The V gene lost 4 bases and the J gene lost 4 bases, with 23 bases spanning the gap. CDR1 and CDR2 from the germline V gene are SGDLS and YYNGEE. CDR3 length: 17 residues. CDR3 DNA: TGTGCCAGCAGCCCAAAGGGGGGTGGACAGACAATCTATGGCTACACCTTC. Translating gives CASSPKGGGQTIYGYTF.

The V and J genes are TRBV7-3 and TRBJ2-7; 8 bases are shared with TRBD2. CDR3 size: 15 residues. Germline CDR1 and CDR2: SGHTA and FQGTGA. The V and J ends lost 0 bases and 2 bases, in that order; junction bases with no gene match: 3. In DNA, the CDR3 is TGTGCCAGCAGCTTAACAGCGGGAGTAACCTACGAGCAGTACTTC. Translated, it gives CASSLTAGVTYEQYF.

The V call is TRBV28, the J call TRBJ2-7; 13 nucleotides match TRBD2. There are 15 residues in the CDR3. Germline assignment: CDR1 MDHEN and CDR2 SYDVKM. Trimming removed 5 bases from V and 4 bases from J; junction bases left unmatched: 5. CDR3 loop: CASSRILAGGYEQYF. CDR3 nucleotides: TGTGCCAGCAGTCGAATACTAGCGGGAGGGTACGAGCAGTACTTC. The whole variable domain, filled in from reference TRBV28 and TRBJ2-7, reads DVKVTQSSRYLVKRTGEKVFLECVQDMDHENMFWYRQDPGLGLRLIYFSYDVKMKEKGDIPEGYSVSREKKERFSLILESASTNQTSMYLCASSRILAGGYEQYFGPGTRLTVT.

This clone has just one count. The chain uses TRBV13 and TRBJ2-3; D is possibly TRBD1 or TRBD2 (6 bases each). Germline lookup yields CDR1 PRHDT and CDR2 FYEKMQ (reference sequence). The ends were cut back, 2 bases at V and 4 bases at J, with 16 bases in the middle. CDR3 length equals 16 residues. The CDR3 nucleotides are TGTGCCAGCAGCTTATGGAGGGGGGTTGGGGCAGATACGCAGTATTTT. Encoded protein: CASSLWRGVGADTQYF.

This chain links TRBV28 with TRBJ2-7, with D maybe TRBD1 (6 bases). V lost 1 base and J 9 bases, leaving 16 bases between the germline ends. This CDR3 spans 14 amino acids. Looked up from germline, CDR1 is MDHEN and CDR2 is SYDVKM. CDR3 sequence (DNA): TGTGCCAGCAGTTTATCGTCCGAGACAGGCCGGCAGTACGTC. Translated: CASSLSSETGRQYV.

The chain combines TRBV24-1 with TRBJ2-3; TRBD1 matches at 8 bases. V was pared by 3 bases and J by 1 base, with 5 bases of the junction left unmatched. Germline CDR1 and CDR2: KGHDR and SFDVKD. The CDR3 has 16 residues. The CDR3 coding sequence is TGTGCCACCAGTGATCCCGACAGGGGTGGCACAGATACGCAGTATTTT. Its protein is CATSDPDRGGTDTQYF.

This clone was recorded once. In DNA form, the CDR3 reads TGTGCCAGCAGCCCCCAGGGACAGGGCGGTAATGAAAAACTGTTTTTT. Translation gives CASSPQGQGGNEKLFF. The V and J genes are TRBV4-2 and TRBJ1-4; 9 bases align to TRBD1. The CDR3 spans 16 residues. CDR1 LGHNA and CDR2 YNFKEQ come from the germline V gene. V shed 4 bases and J 4 bases; nucleotides not matched to a gene: 7.

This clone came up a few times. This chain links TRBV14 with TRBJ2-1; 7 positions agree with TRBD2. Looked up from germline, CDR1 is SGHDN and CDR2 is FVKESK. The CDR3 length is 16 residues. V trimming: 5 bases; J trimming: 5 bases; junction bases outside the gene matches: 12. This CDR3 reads CASSEAPGLRNNEQFF. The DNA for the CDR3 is TGTGCCAGCAGCGAGGCACCGGGACTAAGAAACAATGAGCAGTTCTTC. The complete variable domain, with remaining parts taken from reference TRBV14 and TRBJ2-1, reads EAGVTQFPSHSVIEKGQTVTLRCDPISGHDNLYWYRRVMGKEIKFLLHFVKESKQDESGMPNNRFLAERTGGTYSTLKVQPAELEDSGVYFCASSEAPGLRNNEQFFGPGTRLTVL.

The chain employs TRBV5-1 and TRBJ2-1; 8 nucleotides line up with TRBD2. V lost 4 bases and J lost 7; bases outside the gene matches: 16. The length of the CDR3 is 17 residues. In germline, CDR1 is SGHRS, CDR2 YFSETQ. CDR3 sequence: CASSRPSTGGPGNEQFF. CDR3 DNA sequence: TGCGCCAGCAGCAGGCCGAGCACGGGAGGGCCGGGGAATGAGCAGTTCTTC.

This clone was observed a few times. CDR3 nucleotides: TGTGCCAGTACTGGGGGTCGCAATCAGCCCCAGCATTTT. Protein sequence: CASTGGRNQPQHF. V gene TRBV19 combines with J gene TRBJ1-5; tentatively, D is TRBD1 (5 bases). The CDR3 totals 13 residues. The V gene's germline CDR1 is LNHDA and CDR2 SQIVND (reference sequence). Trimming stripped 7 bases from V and 2 bases from J, with 9 bases between.

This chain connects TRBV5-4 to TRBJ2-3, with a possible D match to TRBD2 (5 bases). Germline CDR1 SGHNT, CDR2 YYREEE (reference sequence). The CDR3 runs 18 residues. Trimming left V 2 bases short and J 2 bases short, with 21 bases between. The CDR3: CASSLEGDPTWYTDTQYF. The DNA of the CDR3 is TGTGCCAGCAGCTTAGAGGGAGACCCGACTTGGTACACAGATACGCAGTATTTT.

The CDR3, as DNA: TGTGCCAGCAGCGTAGGGGTGCAGGGTTCCGAGACCCAGTACTTC. As protein: CASSVGVQGSETQYF. The chain has TRBV11-2 and TRBJ2-5, with D possibly being TRBD1 (5 bases). With 5 bases removed from V and 5 bases from J, the gap between germline ends came to 18 bases. This CDR3 spans 15 amino acids. Germline V gene lookup returns CDR1 SGHAT and CDR2 FQNNGV.

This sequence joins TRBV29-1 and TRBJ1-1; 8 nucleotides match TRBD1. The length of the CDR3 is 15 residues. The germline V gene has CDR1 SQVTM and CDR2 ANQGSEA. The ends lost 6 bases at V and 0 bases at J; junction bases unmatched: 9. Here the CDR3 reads CSVPGQGAMNTEAFF. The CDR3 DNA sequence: TGCAGCGTACCCGGACAGGGAGCTATGAACACTGAAGCTTTCTTT. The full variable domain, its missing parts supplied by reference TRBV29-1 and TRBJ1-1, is SAVISQKPSRDICQRGTSLTIQCQVDSQVTMMFWYRQQPGQSLTLIATANQGSEATYESGFVIDKFPISRPNLTFSTLTVSNMSPEDSSIYLCSVPGQGAMNTEAFFGQGTRLTVV.

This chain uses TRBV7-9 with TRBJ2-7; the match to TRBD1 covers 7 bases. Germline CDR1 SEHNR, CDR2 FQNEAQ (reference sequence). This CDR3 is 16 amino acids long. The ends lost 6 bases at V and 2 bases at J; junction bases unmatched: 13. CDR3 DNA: TGTGCCAGCAGACAAACCGCAGGGGGTGGGCCCTACGAGCAGTACTTC. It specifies CASRQTAGGGPYEQYF.

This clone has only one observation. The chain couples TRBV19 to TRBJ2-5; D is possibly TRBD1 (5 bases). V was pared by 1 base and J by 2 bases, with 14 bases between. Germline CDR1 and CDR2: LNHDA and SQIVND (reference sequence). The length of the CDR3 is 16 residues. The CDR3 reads CASSIGRGGHQETQYF. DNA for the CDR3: TGTGCCAGTAGTATAGGAAGGGGTGGGCATCAAGAGACCCAGTACTTC.

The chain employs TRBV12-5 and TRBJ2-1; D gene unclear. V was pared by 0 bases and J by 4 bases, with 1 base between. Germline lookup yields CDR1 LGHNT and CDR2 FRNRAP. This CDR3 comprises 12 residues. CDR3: CASGLVYNEQFF. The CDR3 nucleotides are TGTGCTAGTGGTTTGGTTTACAATGAGCAGTTCTTC.

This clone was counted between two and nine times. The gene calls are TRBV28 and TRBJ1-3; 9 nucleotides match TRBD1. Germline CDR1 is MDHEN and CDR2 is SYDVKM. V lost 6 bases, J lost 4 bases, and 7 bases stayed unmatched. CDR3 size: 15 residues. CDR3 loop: CASSPGQGIGNTIYF. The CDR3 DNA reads TGTGCCAGCAGCCCAGGACAGGGGATAGGAAACACCATATATTTT. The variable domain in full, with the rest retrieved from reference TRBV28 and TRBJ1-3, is DVKVTQSSRYLVKRTGEKVFLECVQDMDHENMFWYRQDPGLGLRLIYFSYDVKMKEKGDIPEGYSVSREKKERFSLILESASTNQTSMYLCASSPGQGIGNTIYFGEGSWLTVV.

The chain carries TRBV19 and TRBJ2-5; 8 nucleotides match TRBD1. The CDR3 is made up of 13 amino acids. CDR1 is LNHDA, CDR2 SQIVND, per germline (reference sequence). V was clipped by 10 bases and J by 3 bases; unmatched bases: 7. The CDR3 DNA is TGTGCCACTAACGGACAGGGAAAAGAGACCCAGTACTTC. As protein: CATNGQGKETQYF. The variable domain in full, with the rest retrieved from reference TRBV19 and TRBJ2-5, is DGGITQSPKYLFRKEGQNVTLSCEQNLNHDAMYWYRQDPGQGLRLIYYSQIVNDFQKGDIAEGYSVSREKKESFPLTVTSAQKNPTAFYLCATNGQGKETQYFGPGTRLLVL.